The 2 T cell receptor beta chains listed next were all sequenced from one sample in a study of Ad26.COV2.S vaccination and SARS-CoV-2 variants. Profiled with immunoSEQ multiplex PCR; TCRdb holds only in-frame clones, not every one. The profile shows over 450,000 clones, about 89% of them singletons. Treatment here: 15 to 20 received Ad26.COV2.S at low or high dose, single or two shots; 5 received placebo; per-sample allocation not given. Sampling was done on day 63 after the first vaccine or placebo injection. The material sequenced was peripheral blood, taken in a trial of Ad26.COV2.S vaccine versus placebo. The receptors shown here come from a person aged 18-65 years who received the Ad26.COV2.S COVID-19 vaccine or a placebo.

V gene TRBV19 combines with J gene TRBJ2-2; D tentatively reads TRBD1 or TRBD2 (5 bases each). The CDR3 totals 13 residues. The germline CDR1 and CDR2 sequences are LNHDA and SQIVND (reference sequence). Trimming pared 10 bases from V and 4 bases from J, leaving 13 bases between. The CDR3 DNA follows: TGTGCCACCACGGGACGCCTCACCGGGGAGCTGTTTTTT. It encodes CATTGRLTGELFF. The whole variable domain, filled in from reference TRBV19 and TRBJ2-2, reads DGGITQSPKYLFRKEGQNVTLSCEQNLNHDAMYWYRQDPGQGLRLIYYSQIVNDFQKGDIAEGYSVSREKKESFPLTVTSAQKNPTAFYLCATTGRLTGELFFGEGSRLTVL.

This clone was observed once. The gene calls are TRBV5-1 and TRBJ2-7; possibly TRBD1 for D (5 bases). The CDR3 is 17 amino acids. The V end was cut by 3 bases, the J end by 2 bases, with 21 bases between. Per germline, CDR1 SGHRS and CDR2 YFSETQ. CDR3 nucleotides: TGCGCCAGCAGCTCCAATACAGGCAAACAGGTTCCCTACGAGCAGTACTTC. It is translated as CASSSNTGKQVPYEQYF.